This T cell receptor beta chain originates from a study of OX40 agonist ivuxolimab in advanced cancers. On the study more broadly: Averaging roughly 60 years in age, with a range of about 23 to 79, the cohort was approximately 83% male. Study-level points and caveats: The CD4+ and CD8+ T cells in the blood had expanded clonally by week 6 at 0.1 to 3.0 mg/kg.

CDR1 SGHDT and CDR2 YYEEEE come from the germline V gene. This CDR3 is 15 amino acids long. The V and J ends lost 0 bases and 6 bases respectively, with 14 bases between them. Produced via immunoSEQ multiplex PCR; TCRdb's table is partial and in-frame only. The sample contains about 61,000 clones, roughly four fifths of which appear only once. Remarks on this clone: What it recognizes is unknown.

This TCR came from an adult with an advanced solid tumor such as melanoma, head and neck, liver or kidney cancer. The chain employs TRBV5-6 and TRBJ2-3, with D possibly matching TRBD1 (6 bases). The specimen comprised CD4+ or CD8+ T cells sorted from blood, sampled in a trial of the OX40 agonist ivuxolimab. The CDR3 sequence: CASSLVLQGVDTQYF. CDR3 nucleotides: TGTGCCAGCAGCTTGGTCTTACAGGGCGTGGATACGCAGTATTTT. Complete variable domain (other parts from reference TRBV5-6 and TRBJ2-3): DAGVTQSPTHLIKTRGQQVTLRCSPKSGHDTVSWYQQALGQGPQFIFQYYEEEERQRGNFPDRFSGHQFPNYSSELNVNALLLGDSALYLCASSLVLQGVDTQYFGPGTRLTVL.